This paragraph reports one T cell receptor (beta chain). No antigen is known for it. The individuals who served as donors were healthy Caucasians living in Russia, aged about 6 to 95. Peripheral blood was drawn, around 9.4 milliliters per donor. The second PCR ran roughly 6 to 12 cycles with a sample-barcoded 5' primer and J-beta primers. MiXCR, applied by TCRdb to the 5' RACE reads, yields one record per CDR3 protein. This sample has 700,000 to 950,000 distinct CDR3 sequences, with approximately 43% found just once. The length of the CDR3 is 15 residues. Trimming removed 6 bases from V and 2 bases from J, with 14 bases in between. This sample is drawn from a study of blood T cells in healthy people across ages. Study-wide results and caveats: Observed TCR beta diversity per million T cells went down as age went up. This fall followed a roughly linear course with age.

The J gene is TRBJ1-3, the V gene TRBV12-3 or TRBV12-4; TRBD1 might be the D (6 bases). This TCR came from a woman aged 60 to 75 in good health. The sequenced sample was blood. The CDR3 region has the DNA TGTGCCAGCAGCCCCAGGGGTAAGACTGGAAACACCATATATTTT. It codes for CASSPRGKTGNTIYF.